This T cell receptor beta chain was sequenced for a study of blood T cells in healthy people across ages. Study at large: Template switching captured about one barcoded beta molecule per two T cells.

A word on this clonotype: This may be a read error: a much more frequent sequence differs by one nucleotide.

For the second PCR, which ran for roughly 6 to 12 cycles, a sample-barcoded 5' primer and a J-beta primer mix were used. Individual samples furnished no less than 2.5 million CDR3-containing paired-end reads apiece. TCRdb redid the calling of the 5' RACE reads with MiXCR, one entry per CDR3 protein. The repertoire holds over 500,000 distinct CDR3 sequences, approximately 52% seen once, with less than 15% in the top ten. With each sample, at least 6 micrograms of total RNA were extracted. This CDR3 comprises 13 residues. Per germline, CDR1 SGHTA and CDR2 FQGTGA. The V call is TRBV7-3, the J call TRBJ2-3; D unresolved. The sequence derives from a woman of 80 years or more in good health. Material: blood. The CDR3 DNA follows: TGTGCCAGCGGCTTCGACTTCACAGATACGCAGTATTTT. This encodes CASGFDFTDTQYF. The entire variable domain, with the rest obtained from reference TRBV7-3 and TRBJ2-3, is as follows: GAGVSQTPSNKVTEKGKYVELRCDPISGHTALYWYRQSLGQGPEFLIYFQGTGAADDSGLPNDRFFAVRPEGSVSTLKIQRTERGDSAVYLCASGFDFTDTQYFGPGTRLTVL.